This is a list of T cell receptor beta chains from one sample in a study of T cells in Graves' hyperthyroidism and ophthalmopathy. TCRdb passed the multiplex PCR reads through MiXCR, listing each CDR3 protein once. This sample has about 290,000 distinct CDR3 sequences, with around 15% found just once. The sequenced sample consisted of blood. Receptor source: a woman aged 50 to 65 with Graves' hyperthyroidism that later progressed to Graves' ophthalmopathy. CDR3s include the opening cysteine and the closing phenylalanine or tryptophan. The D gene is left open where the match is weak. Expanded clones are given a class, and other clones once, few, many or no size at all.

TRBJ2-3	14	TRBV20-1	-	-	CSARDSRRTDTQYF	TGCAGTGCTAGAGACTCTAGAAGGACAGATACGCAGTATTTT
TRBJ1-1	13	TRBV7-9	-	many	CASSLGGGVWTFF	TGTGCCAGCAGCTTAGGTGGCGGAGTGTGGACTTTCTTT
TRBJ1-2	14	TRBV28	-	many	CASSLSGLTYGYTF	TGTGCCAGCAGTTTAAGCGGGTTGACGTATGGCTACACCTTC
TRBJ1-1	14	TRBV20-1	TRBD1	-	CSARDTQGAFEAFF	TGCAGTGCTAGAGACACCCAGGGGGCTTTTGAAGCTTTCTTT
TRBJ1-1	17	TRBV7-2	TRBD1	-	CASSLTGQGLPNTEAFF	TGTGCCAGCAGCTTAACGGGACAGGGGCTTCCGAACACTGAAGCTTTCTTT
TRBJ2-1	14	TRBV28	TRBD2	many	CASSFRVGGDEQFF	TGTGCCAGCAGTTTCCGTGTCGGGGGGGATGAGCAGTTCTTC
TRBJ1-1	15	TRBV28	-	many	CASRVSQLLNTEAFF	TGTGCCAGCAGGGTCTCACAGCTTCTGAACACTGAAGCTTTCTTT
TRBJ1-4	14	TRBV30	-	-	CAWSGGGSSEKLFF	TGTGCCTGGAGTGGGGGAGGATCCAGCGAAAAACTGTTTTTT
TRBJ2-7	16	TRBV11-2	TRBD1	many	CASSLGTGGFPYEQYF	TGTGCCAGCAGCTTAGGGACAGGGGGCTTTCCCTACGAGCAGTACTTC
TRBJ1-1	15	TRBV20-1	TRBD1	-	CSARQGRGMNTEAFF	TGCAGTGCTCGACAGGGGAGAGGGATGAACACTGAAGCTTTCTTT
TRBJ2-1	12	TRBV5-1	-	many	CASSLEGEEQFF	TGCGCCAGCAGCTTGGAGGGGGAGGAGCAGTTCTTC
TRBJ1-2	15	TRBV14	-	-	CASSPNQVYGAGYTF	TGTGCCAGCAGCCCGAACCAAGTATATGGAGCCGGCTACACCTTC
TRBJ1-1	14	TRBV12-3/TRBV12-4	-	-	CASSPRGRDTEAFF	TGTGCCAGCAGTCCAAGGGGCCGGGACACTGAAGCTTTCTTT
TRBJ1-2	13	TRBV30	-	many	CAWSVNPIGGYTF	TGTGCCTGGAGTGTCAATCCTATTGGTGGCTACACCTTC
TRBJ2-5	15	TRBV2	-	many	CASSAQLVSGGTQYF	TGTGCCAGCAGTGCACAGCTCGTATCCGGTGGGACCCAGTACTTC
TRBJ1-6	14	TRBV28	-	many	CASSLWEGNSPLHF	TGTGCCAGCAGTTTATGGGAAGGGAATTCACCCCTCCACTTT
TRBJ2-2	16	TRBV19	TRBD2	few	CASSWTSGRATGELFF	TGTGCCAGTAGTTGGACTAGCGGGAGGGCCACCGGGGAGCTGTTTTTT
TRBJ1-3	20	TRBV28	TRBD1	many	CASSLWDGTGALVVGNTIYF	TGTGCCAGCAGTTTATGGGACGGGACAGGGGCGCTCGTTGTCGGAAACACCATATATTTT
TRBJ1-6	14	TRBV9	TRBD1	-	CASSVQGASSPLHF	TGTGCCAGCAGCGTACAGGGGGCGTCTTCACCCCTCCACTTT
TRBJ2-2	18	TRBV20-1	TRBD2	many	CSAAGLAGTPQSSGELFF	TGCAGTGCTGCGGGACTAGCGGGTACCCCCCAGTCTTCCGGGGAGCTGTTTTTT
TRBJ1-2	16	TRBV28	-	few	CASSLWGHSPTRGYTF	TGTGCCAGCAGTTTATGGGGACACTCCCCCACGAGGGGCTACACCTTC
TRBJ2-1	11	TRBV24-1	-	-	CATSATDEQFF	TGTGCCACCAGTGCCACAGATGAGCAGTTCTTC
TRBJ2-1	14	TRBV29-1	TRBD1	many	CSRLRRTGGNEQFF	TGCAGCCGTCTGAGACGGACAGGCGGAAATGAGCAGTTCTTC
TRBJ2-1	17	TRBV4-1	TRBD1	-	CASSQGLRGPTYNEQFF	TGCGCCAGCAGCCAGGGACTCAGGGGGCCGACCTACAATGAGCAGTTCTTC
TRBJ1-4	13	TRBV28	-	many	CASNARPDEKLFF	TGTGCCAGCAATGCCAGACCGGATGAAAAACTGTTTTTT
TRBJ2-3	15	TRBV7-2	TRBD2	-	CASSLEAGGWDTQYF	TGTGCCAGCAGCTTAGAAGCGGGAGGATGGGATACGCAGTATTTT
TRBJ2-3	15	TRBV24-1	-	many	CATSDFLGGTDTQYF	TGTGCCACCAGTGATTTCCTAGGGGGCACAGATACGCAGTATTTT
TRBJ1-1	15	TRBV18	-	many	CASSPSRGQATEAFF	TGTGCCAGCTCACCATCGCGGGGGCAGGCGACTGAAGCTTTCTTT
TRBJ2-3	17	TRBV28	TRBD2	many	CASSPQTSRLSTDTQYF	TGTGCCAGCAGTCCCCAGACTAGCAGACTTAGCACAGATACGCAGTATTTT
TRBJ2-7	12	TRBV7-8	-	many	CASSLRLYEQYF	TGTGCCAGCAGCTTACGGCTCTACGAGCAGTACTTC
TRBJ2-3	13	TRBV20-1	-	many	CSAVRGLPDTQYF	TGCAGTGCTGTCCGCGGCCTCCCAGATACGCAGTATTTT
TRBJ2-7	17	TRBV3-1	TRBD1	many	CASSQDRTGWASYEQYF	TGTGCCAGCAGCCAAGATCGGACAGGGTGGGCATCCTACGAGCAGTACTTC
TRBJ1-1	13	TRBV27	-	-	CASISLSIPEAFF	TGTGCCAGCATAAGTCTTTCTATCCCTGAAGCTTTCTTT
TRBJ2-1	12	TRBV7-2	TRBD1	many	CASSHYRGEQFF	TGTGCCAGCAGCCATTACAGGGGTGAGCAGTTCTTC
TRBJ1-1	17	TRBV27	TRBD1	many	CASRFFPGQGVNTEAFF	TGTGCCAGCAGATTCTTTCCGGGACAGGGGGTGAACACTGAAGCTTTCTTT
TRBJ2-1	14	TRBV5-1	-	many	CASSKDLRQNEQFF	TGCGCCAGCAGCAAGGACTTACGGCAAAATGAGCAGTTCTTC
TRBJ2-7	12	TRBV2	-	many	CASSEETYEQYF	TGTGCCAGCAGTGAAGAAACCTACGAGCAGTACTTC
TRBJ2-2	17	TRBV6-4	-	-	CASSESLATANTGELFF	TGTGCCAGCAGTGAGTCTCTAGCGACCGCGAACACCGGGGAGCTGTTTTTT
TRBJ2-2	16	TRBV20-1	-	-	CSASRMGAANTGELFF	TGCAGTGCTAGTCGAATGGGCGCCGCGAACACCGGGGAGCTGTTTTTT
TRBJ2-5	10	TRBV30	-	many	CACRAETQYF	TGTGCCTGCCGGGCGGAGACCCAGTACTTC
TRBJ2-2	14	TRBV6-4	-	-	CASSVQSGTGELFF	TGTGCCAGCAGTGTGCAGTCGGGCACCGGGGAGCTGTTTTTT